A single sample gave rise to the 16 T cell receptor beta chains below, sequenced in a study of blood T cell repertoires in COVID-19. Here immunoSEQ multiplex PCR was the method, and the copy in TCRdb shows in-frame clones only, minus some. Among some 120,000 clones listed, roughly 90% were seen once. Material: peripheral blood. These receptors were obtained from a man aged 50-59 years with acute or convalescent COVID-19.

The chain uses TRBV9 and TRBJ1-1; D ambiguous. This CDR3 contains 13 residues. CDR1 SGDLS and CDR2 YYNGEE come from the germline V gene. V lost 1 base to trimming and J lost 5 bases, with 9 bases between them. The CDR3 spells CASSVPGTTEAFF. The DNA for the CDR3 is TGTGCCAGCAGCGTACCAGGAACGACTGAAGCTTTCTTT. The full variable domain, in which reference TRBV9 and TRBJ1-1 provide the parts outside the CDR3, is DSGVTQTPKHLITATGQRVTLRCSPRSGDLSVYWYQQSLDQGLQFLIQYYNGEERAKGNILERFSAQQFPDLHSELNLSSLELGDSALYFCASSVPGTTEAFFGQGTRLTVV.

CDR3 DNA sequence: TGTGCCAGCAGCTTAGCGTGGGGCGAAAACAATGAGCAGTTCTTC. Translation gives CASSLAWGENNEQFF. The V call is TRBV7-6, the J call TRBJ2-1, with D perhaps TRBD1 (5 bases). The CDR3 is 15 residues long. Germline assignment: CDR1 SGHVS and CDR2 FNYEAQ. Trimming cost V 0 bases and J 5 bases, with 11 bases left between them.

In the case of this clone: Other DNA variants within this sample encode the same CDR3. CDR3 coding DNA: TGCGCCAGCAGCTTGGCAACTAACTATGGCTACACCTTC. It yields the protein CASSLATNYGYTF. This sequence joins TRBV5-1 and TRBJ1-2; the D is unclear. The CDR3 is made up of 13 amino acids. V shed 0 bases and J shed 0 bases, with 3 bases lying between them. Germline V gene sequence: CDR1 SGHRS, CDR2 YFSETQ. Together with reference TRBV5-1 and TRBJ1-2, the CDR3 gives the full variable domain: KAGVTQTPRYLIKTRGQQVTLSCSPISGHRSVSWYQQTPGQGLQFLFEYFSETQRNKGNFPGRFSGRQFSNSRSEMNVSTLELGDSALYLCASSLATNYGYTFGSGTRLTVV.

The rearrangement links TRBV15 to TRBJ1-5; D is ambiguous. Per the germline V gene, CDR1 is LNHNV and CDR2 is YYDKDF (reference sequence). Trimming shortened V by 0 bases and J by 7 bases, and 13 bases separated the two germline ends. The CDR3 is 15 amino acids. The CDR3: CATSRDRGPGQPQHF. The CDR3 DNA follows: TGTGCCACCAGCAGAGATAGAGGTCCGGGACAGCCCCAGCATTTT. Supplemented by reference TRBV15 and TRBJ1-5, the full variable domain reads DAMVIQNPRYQVTQFGKPVTLSCSQTLNHNVMYWYQQKSSQAPKLLFHYYDKDFNNEADTPDNFQSRRPNTSFCFLDIRSPGLGDTAMYLCATSRDRGPGQPQHFGDGTRLSIL.

The rearrangement uses TRBV21-1 and TRBJ2-5; the listed D gene, TRBD1, was not tested against the DNA. TRBV21-1 is a documented pseudogene. The CDR3 totals 17 residues. Written as DNA, the CDR3 is TGTGCCCGACAAACCACTTGGACAGGGGATGCCCAAGAGACCCAGTACTTC. This gives the protein CARQTTWTGDAQETQYF.

The chain has TRBV6-5 and TRBJ1-2; weak D call: TRBD1 (5 bases). This CDR3 comprises 13 residues. Germline CDR1 reads MNHEY; CDR2 reads SVGAGI. Trimming left V 6 bases short and J 4 bases short, with 12 bases between. The CDR3 region is CASSTAGGYGYTF. The CDR3 DNA reads as TGTGCCAGCAGCACCGCGGGGGGCTATGGCTACACCTTC.

V is TRBV5-1 and J is TRBJ1-1; the D is unclear. This CDR3 has 14 residues. The germline V gene encodes CDR1 SGHRS and CDR2 YFSETQ. V lost 4 bases and J 3 bases, leaving 13 bases between the germline ends. The CDR3 protein is CASSGGFFDTEAFF. In nucleotides, the CDR3 is TGCGCCAGCAGCGGAGGGTTCTTCGACACTGAAGCTTTCTTT.

This sequence joins TRBV5-3 and TRBJ1-3; D perhaps matches TRBD1 (6 bases). TRBV5-3 is an ORF; its function is uncertain. The CDR3 runs 15 residues. V lost 2 bases to trimming and J lost 3 bases, with 12 bases between them. CDR3 residues: CARSLPGVSGNTIYF. The CDR3 DNA sequence: TGTGCCAGAAGCTTACCAGGGGTAAGTGGAAACACCATATATTTT.

The gene calls are TRBV19 and TRBJ1-5, with a weak D call TRBD1 (5 bases). Germline loops: CDR1 LNHDA, CDR2 SQIVND (reference sequence). This CDR3 region has 15 residues. V lost 5 bases and J lost 4, with 15 bases in between. CDR3 sequence: CASSVGRAGNQPQHF. In nucleotides, the CDR3 is TGTGCCAGTAGTGTTGGACGGGCAGGGAATCAGCCCCAGCATTTT.

The chain combines TRBV27 with TRBJ1-1, with TRBD1 identical over 10 bases. V trimming: 3 bases; J trimming: 4 bases; junction bases outside the gene matches: 5. The CDR3 runs 15 residues. Per germline, CDR1 MNHEY and CDR2 SMNVEV (reference sequence). The chain's CDR3 is CASSFSGTGVTEAFF. CDR3 nucleotide sequence: TGTGCCAGCAGTTTTTCAGGGACAGGGGTCACTGAAGCTTTCTTT.

This clone was seen a single time. The rearrangement links TRBV30 to TRBJ1-5; a weak D match, TRBD1 (6 bases). V lost 0 bases to trimming and J lost 5 bases, with 11 bases between them. From germline, CDR1 is GTSNPN and CDR2 SVGIG (reference sequence). The CDR3 runs 14 residues. The CDR3 region is CAWSVVAGDQPQHF. Here the CDR3 DNA reads TGTGCCTGGAGTGTAGTGGCAGGGGATCAGCCCCAGCATTTT. Drawing the rest from reference TRBV30 and TRBJ1-5, the complete variable domain is SQTIHQWPATLVQPVGSPLSLECTVEGTSNPNLYWYRQAAGRGLQLLFYSVGIGQISSEVPQNLSASRPQDRQFILSSKKLLLSDSGFYLCAWSVVAGDQPQHFGDGTRLSIL.

V gene TRBV28 combines with J gene TRBJ2-2, with TRBD2 as a possible D gene (6 bases). The CDR3 has 16 residues. Germline assignment: CDR1 MDHEN and CDR2 SYDVKM. With 0 bases removed from V and 5 bases from J, the gap between germline ends came to 13 bases. In DNA, the CDR3 is TGTGCCAGCAGTTTATGGCCGGGCCGGGAGACCGGGGAGCTGTTTTTT. Residues: CASSLWPGRETGELFF.

The chain links TRBV5-1 to TRBJ2-5, with a tentative D call TRBD2 (6 bases). The CDR3 length is 14 residues. The V end lost 0 bases, the J end lost 4 bases, and 10 bases lay between the germline ends. Germline CDR1 reads SGHRS; CDR2 reads YFSETQ. CDR3 DNA: TGCGCCAGCAGCTTGGATGGGACTGTAGAGACCCAGTACTTC. Residues: CASSLDGTVETQYF.

The genes are TRBV9 and TRBJ2-1; 13 bases agree with TRBD2. With 1 base clipped from V and 10 bases from J, the junction kept 11 bases outside the gene matches. The CDR3 covers 17 residues. Per germline, CDR1 SGDLS and CDR2 YYNGEE. CDR3 amino acids: CASSVRTGLAGSGEQFF. CDR3 in DNA: TGTGCCAGCAGCGTACGAACGGGACTAGCGGGATCAGGAGAGCAGTTCTTC.

The CDR3 nucleotides read TGTGCCAGCTCACCAGTCGACAGTGGAAACACCATATATTTT. This translates into CASSPVDSGNTIYF. The chain is built from TRBV18 and TRBJ1-3; weak D call: TRBD1 (5 bases). This CDR3 is built from 14 residues. Germline CDR1 KGHSH, CDR2 LQKENI. With 2 bases removed from V and 3 bases from J, the gap between germline ends came to 8 bases.

The chain links TRBV27 to TRBJ2-7, with 10 bases lining up with TRBD2. Germline V gives CDR1 MNHEY, CDR2 SMNVEV (reference sequence). V was clipped by 3 bases and J by 7 bases; unmatched bases: 12. CDR3 length: 16 residues. The CDR3 DNA is TGTGCCAGCAGTTTTATAGCGGGAGGATCCTTCGGGGAGCAGTACTTC. Protein sequence: CASSFIAGGSFGEQYF.